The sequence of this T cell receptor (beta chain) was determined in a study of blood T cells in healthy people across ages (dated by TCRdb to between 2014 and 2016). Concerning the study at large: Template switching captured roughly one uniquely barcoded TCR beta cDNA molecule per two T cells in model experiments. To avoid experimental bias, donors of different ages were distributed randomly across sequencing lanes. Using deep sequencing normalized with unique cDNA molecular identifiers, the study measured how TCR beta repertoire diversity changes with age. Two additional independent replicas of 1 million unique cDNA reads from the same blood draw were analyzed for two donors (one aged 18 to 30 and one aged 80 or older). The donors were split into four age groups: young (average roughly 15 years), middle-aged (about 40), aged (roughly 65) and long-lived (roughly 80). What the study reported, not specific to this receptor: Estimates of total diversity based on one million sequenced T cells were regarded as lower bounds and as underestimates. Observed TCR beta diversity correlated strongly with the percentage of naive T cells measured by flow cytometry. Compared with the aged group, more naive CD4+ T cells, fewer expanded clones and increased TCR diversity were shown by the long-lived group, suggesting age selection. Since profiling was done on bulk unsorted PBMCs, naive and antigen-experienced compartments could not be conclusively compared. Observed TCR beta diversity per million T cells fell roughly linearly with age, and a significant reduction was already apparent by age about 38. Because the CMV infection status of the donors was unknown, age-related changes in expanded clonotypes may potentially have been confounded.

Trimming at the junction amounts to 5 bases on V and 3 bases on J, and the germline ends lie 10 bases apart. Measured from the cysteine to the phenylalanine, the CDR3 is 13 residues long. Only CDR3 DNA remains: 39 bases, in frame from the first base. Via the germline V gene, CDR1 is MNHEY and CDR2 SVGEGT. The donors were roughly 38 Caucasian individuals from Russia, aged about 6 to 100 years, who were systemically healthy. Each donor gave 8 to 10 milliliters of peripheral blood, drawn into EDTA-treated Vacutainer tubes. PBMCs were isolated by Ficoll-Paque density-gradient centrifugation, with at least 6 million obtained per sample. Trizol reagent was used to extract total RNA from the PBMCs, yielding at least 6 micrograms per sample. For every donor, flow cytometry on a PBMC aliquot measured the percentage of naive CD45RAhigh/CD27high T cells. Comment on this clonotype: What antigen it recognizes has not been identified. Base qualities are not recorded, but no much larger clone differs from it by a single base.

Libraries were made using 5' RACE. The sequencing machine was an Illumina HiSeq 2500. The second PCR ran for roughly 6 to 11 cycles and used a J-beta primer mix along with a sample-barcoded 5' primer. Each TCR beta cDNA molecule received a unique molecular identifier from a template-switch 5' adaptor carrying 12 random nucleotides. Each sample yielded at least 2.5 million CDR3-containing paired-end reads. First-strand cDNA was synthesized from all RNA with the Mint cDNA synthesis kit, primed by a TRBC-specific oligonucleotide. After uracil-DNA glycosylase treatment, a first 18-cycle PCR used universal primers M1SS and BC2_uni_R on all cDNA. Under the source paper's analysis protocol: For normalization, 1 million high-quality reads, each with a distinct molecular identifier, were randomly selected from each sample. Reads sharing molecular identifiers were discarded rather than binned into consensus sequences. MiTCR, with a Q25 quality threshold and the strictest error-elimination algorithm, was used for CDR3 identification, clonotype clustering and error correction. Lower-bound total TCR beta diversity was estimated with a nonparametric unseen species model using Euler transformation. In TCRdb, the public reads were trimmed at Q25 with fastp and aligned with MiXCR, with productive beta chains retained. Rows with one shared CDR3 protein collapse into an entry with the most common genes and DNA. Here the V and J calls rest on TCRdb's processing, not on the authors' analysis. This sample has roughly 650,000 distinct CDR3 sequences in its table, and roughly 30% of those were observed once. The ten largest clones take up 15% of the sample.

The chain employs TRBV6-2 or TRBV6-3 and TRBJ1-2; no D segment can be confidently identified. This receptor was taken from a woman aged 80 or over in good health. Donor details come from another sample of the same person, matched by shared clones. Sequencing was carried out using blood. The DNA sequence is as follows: TGTGCCAGCAGTGCCAGTTACGACTATGGCTACACCTTC. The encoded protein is CASSASYDYGYTF.